This entry is about one TCR beta chain. The table lists this clone with a few counts. The antigen it binds to is not known. The record has no base qualities; no much larger clone is one base away. TRB sequencing was run on genomic DNA with either the immunoSEQ assay at survey resolution or the hsTCRB kit. Regarding the original processing steps: The immunoSEQ software handled initial read processing, and the LymphoSeq R package was used for repertoire analyses. For each TRB dataset, clonality was calculated as 1 minus normalized Shannon entropy, and the Gini coefficient was computed as well. Phenotypes of unsorted samples were inferred by mapping TRB sequences from sorted subsets of the recipient or donor onto unsorted samples of the same recipient. Not all clones reach the TCRdb copy of this immuneACCESS table, which keeps in-frame sequences only. Checked studies attribute under half of the gap to unresolved V genes and leave the rest unexplained. The DNA was the basis for D and trimming; V, J and clone size are from that table. For this sample there are a few thousand clones; roughly 72% appear just once. Of the sample, about 17% is held by the ten largest clones.

This specimen comes from a study of T cells after posttransplantation cyclophosphamide (dated by TCRdb to 2016 to 2017). For the study in its entirety: Using TRB sequencing, the study followed how the T cell repertoire reconstituted after myeloablative bone marrow transplantation in which posttransplantation cyclophosphamide served as GVHD prophylaxis. Samples from roughly 35 PTCy-treated patients, along with samples from about 16 of their related bone marrow donors, underwent antigen receptor sequencing. TRB sequencing was performed on blood from all 34 PTCy patients with 1-year posttransplant specimens. In 3 patients, up to about 3 additional blood samples taken between 2 and 5.2 years after transplant also underwent TRB sequencing, as did pretransplant blood from 4 patients. Because TRA and TRB clonality correlated tightly in several samples, later TCR analyses were limited to TRB. Public TRB sequences were checked against a database of over 3,500 sequences associated with responses to pathogens, tumor antigens, self-antigens and alloantigens.

Inclusive of the bounding cysteine and phenylalanine, the CDR3 is 18 residues long. The DNA shown is the 54-base CDR3, in frame from base 1. Clipping removes 3 bases from V and 5 bases from J, with 17 as the unmatched junction base count. Here is what the overall study found, with its caveats: At 1-2 months, donor-recipient similarity was low but rose over the first year, and the later blood repertoires were often dominated by donor CD8+ memory clones. The TRB repertoires of T cells infiltrating skin or GI tract showed only limited overlap with the TRB repertoires of T cells in blood. Across 45 patients, TRB clonality was highly associated with recipient CMV seropositivity and CMV reactivation, and PTCy diversity was similar to diversity in CNI/methotrexate controls.

The sample's treatment or condition, from its label and the paper: high-dose cyclophosphamide on days +3 and +4 as single-agent GVHD prophylaxis. For conditioning, the PTCy patients got busulfan and fludarabine, then a related or unrelated marrow graft, followed by cyclophosphamide on days +3 and +4. The PTCy-treated patients were enrolled in a prospective multi-institutional clinical trial. Mononuclear cells from peripheral blood and bone marrow were separated by Ficoll-Hypaque density centrifugation and then cryopreserved. The clonotype comes from a male patient between 60 and 69 years old who received an allogeneic stem cell transplant from an unrelated donor, was CMV-positive, and had acute GVHD only. Some T cells seen after a transplant may have their origin in the graft donor. Sequences were derived from PBMCs, sampled 362 days after allogeneic stem cell transplant with posttransplant cyclophosphamide. The V gene is TRBV23-1 and the J gene is TRBJ2-5; 8 nucleotides in the junction match TRBD2. TRBV23-1 carries the ORF label, with uncertain function. Read as DNA, the sequence is TGCGCCAGCAGTCAGTGCCCCGGGGGGGGGACATCTAATGAGACCCAGTACTTC. This translates into CASSQCPGGGTSNETQYF.